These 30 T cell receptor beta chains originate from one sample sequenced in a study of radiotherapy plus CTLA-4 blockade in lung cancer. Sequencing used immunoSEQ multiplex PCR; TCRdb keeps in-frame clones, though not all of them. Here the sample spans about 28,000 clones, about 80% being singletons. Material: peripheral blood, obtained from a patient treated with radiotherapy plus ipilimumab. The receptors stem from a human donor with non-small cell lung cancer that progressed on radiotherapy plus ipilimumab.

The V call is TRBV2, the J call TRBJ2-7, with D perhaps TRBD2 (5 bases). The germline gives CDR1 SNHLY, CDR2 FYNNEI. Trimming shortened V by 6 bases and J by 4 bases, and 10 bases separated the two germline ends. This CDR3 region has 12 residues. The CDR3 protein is CASSGSGYEQYF. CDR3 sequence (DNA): TGTGCCAGCAGCGGAAGCGGTTACGAGCAGTACTTC. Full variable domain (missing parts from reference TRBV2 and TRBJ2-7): EPEVTQTPSHQVTQMGQEVILRCVPISNHLYFYWYRQILGQKVEFLVSFYNNEISEKSEIFDDQFSVERPDGSNFTLKIRSTKLEDSAMYFCASSGSGYEQYFGPGTRLTVT.

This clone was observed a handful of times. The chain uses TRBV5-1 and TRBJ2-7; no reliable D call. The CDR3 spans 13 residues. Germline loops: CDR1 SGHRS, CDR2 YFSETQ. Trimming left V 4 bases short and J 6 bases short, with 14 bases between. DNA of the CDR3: TGCGCCAGCAGCCCACCCGAGAGTGGCGAGCAGTACTTC. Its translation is CASSPPESGEQYF.

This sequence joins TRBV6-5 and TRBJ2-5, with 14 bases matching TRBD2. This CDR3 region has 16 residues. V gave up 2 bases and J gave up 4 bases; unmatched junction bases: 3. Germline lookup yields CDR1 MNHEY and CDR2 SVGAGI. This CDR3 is CASSYGTSGSGETQYF. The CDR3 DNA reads TGTGCCAGCAGTTACGGGACTAGCGGGAGTGGAGAGACCCAGTACTTC.

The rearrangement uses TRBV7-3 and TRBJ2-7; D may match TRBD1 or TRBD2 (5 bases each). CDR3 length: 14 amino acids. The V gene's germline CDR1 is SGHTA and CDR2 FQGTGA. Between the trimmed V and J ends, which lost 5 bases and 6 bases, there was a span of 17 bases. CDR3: CASSPGGSDREQYF. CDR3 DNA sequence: TGTGCCAGCAGCCCTGGGGGTTCCGATCGCGAGCAGTACTTC.

The CDR3 nucleotides are TGTGCCAGCAGTTTGGGGCCTTCCATGAACACTGAAGCTTTCTTT. This sequence encodes CASSLGPSMNTEAFF. V and J are TRBV6-6 and TRBJ1-1; TRBD1 might be the D (5 bases). V was shortened by 4 bases and J by 0 bases, with 12 bases between the two germline ends. The CDR3 is 15 residues long. Per germline, CDR1 MNHNY and CDR2 SVGAGI (reference sequence).

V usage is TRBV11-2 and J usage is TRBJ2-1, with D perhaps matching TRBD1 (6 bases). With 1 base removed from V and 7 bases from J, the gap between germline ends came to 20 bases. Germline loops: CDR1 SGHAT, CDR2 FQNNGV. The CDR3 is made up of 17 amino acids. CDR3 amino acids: CASSLAYQGSGGNEQFF. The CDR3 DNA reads TGTGCCAGCAGCTTAGCATATCAGGGGAGTGGTGGAAATGAGCAGTTCTTC.

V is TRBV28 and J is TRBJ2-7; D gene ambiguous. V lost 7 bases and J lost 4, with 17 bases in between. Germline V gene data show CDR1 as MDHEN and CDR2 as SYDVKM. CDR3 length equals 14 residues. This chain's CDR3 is CASNRASSAYEQYF. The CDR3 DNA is TGTGCCAGCAATCGGGCCTCCTCGGCGTACGAGCAGTACTTC. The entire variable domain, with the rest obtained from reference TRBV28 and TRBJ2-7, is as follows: DVKVTQSSRYLVKRTGEKVFLECVQDMDHENMFWYRQDPGLGLRLIYFSYDVKMKEKGDIPEGYSVSREKKERFSLILESASTNQTSMYLCASNRASSAYEQYFGPGTRLTVT.

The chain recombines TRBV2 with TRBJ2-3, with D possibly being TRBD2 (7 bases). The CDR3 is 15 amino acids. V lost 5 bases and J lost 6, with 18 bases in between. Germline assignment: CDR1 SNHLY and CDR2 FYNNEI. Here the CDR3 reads CASSLMDGGLDTQYF. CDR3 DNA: TGTGCCAGCAGTTTAATGGACGGGGGGCTGGATACGCAGTATTTT.

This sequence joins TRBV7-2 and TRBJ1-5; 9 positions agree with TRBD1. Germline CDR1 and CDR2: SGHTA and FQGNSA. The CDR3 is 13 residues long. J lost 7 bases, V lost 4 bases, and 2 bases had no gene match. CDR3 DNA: TGTGCCAGCAGCTGGACAGGGGCCCAGCCCCAGCATTTT. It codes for CASSWTGAQPQHF.

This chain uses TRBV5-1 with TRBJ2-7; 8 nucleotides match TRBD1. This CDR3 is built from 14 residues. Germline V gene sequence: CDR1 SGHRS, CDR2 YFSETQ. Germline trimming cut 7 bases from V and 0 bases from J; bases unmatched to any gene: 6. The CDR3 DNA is TGCGCCAGCGGACGGACAGGGACCTCCTACGAGCAGTACTTC. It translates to CASGRTGTSYEQYF.

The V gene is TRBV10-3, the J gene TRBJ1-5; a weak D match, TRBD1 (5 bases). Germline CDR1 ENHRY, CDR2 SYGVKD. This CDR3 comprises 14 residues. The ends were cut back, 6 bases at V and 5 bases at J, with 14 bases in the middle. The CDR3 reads CAIRGLGRDQPQHF. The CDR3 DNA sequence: TGTGCCATCAGGGGACTCGGGAGGGATCAGCCCCAGCATTTT.

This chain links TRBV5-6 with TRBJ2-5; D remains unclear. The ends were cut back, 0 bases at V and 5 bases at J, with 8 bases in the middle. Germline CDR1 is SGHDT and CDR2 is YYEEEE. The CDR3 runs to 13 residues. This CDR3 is CASSLGTQETQYF. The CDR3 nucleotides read TGTGCCAGCAGCTTGGGTACCCAGGAGACCCAGTACTTC. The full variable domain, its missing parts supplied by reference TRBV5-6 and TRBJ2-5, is DAGVTQSPTHLIKTRGQQVTLRCSPKSGHDTVSWYQQALGQGPQFIFQYYEEEERQRGNFPDRFSGHQFPNYSSELNVNALLLGDSALYLCASSLGTQETQYFGPGTRLLVL.

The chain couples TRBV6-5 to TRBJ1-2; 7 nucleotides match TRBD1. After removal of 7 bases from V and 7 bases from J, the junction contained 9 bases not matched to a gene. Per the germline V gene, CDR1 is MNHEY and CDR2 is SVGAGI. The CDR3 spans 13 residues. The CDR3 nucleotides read TGTGCCAGCAATGACAGGGCTGGTCGTGGCTACACCTTC. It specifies CASNDRAGRGYTF.

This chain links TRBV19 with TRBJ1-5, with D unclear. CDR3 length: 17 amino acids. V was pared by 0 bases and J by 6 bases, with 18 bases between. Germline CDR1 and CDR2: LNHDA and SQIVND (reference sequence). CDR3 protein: CASSIDFLRGNGQPQHF. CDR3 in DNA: TGTGCCAGTAGTATAGATTTCCTTCGGGGAAACGGTCAGCCCCAGCATTTT.

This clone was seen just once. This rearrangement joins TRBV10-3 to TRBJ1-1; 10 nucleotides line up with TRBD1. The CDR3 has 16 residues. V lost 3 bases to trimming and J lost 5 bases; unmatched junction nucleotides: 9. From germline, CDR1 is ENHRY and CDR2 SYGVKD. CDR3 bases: TGTGCCATCAGTGATCCCGGGACAGGGGTTGGAACTGAAGCTTTCTTT. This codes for CAISDPGTGVGTEAFF.

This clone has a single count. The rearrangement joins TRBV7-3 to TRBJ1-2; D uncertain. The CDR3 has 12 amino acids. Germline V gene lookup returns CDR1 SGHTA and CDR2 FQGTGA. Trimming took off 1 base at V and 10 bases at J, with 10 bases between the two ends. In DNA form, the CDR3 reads TGTGCCAGCAGCTTAAACGGGCGCGTCTACACCTTC. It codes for CASSLNGRVYTF.

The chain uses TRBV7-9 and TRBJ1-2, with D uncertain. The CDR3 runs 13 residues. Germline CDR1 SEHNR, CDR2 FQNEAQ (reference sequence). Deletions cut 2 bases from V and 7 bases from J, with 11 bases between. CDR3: CASSLTQVAGYTF. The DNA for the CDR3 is TGTGCCAGCAGCTTAACCCAGGTGGCTGGCTACACCTTC. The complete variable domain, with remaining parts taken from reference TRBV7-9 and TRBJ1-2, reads DTGVSQNPRHKITKRGQNVTFRCDPISEHNRLYWYRQTLGQGPEFLTYFQNEAQLEKSRLLSDRFSAERPKGSFSTLEIQRTEQGDSAMYLCASSLTQVAGYTFGSGTRLTVV.

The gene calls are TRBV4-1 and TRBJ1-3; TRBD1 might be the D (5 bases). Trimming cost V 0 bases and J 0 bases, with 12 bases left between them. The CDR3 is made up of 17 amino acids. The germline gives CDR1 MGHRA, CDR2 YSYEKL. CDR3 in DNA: TGCGCCAGCAGCCAAGATTTGGGGACCTCCTCTGGAAACACCATATATTTT. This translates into CASSQDLGTSSGNTIYF.

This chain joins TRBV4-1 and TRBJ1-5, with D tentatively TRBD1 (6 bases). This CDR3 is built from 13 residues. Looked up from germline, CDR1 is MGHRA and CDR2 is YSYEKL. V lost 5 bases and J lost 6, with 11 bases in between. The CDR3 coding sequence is TGCGCCAGCAGCTCTACAGGGAGTCAGCCCCAGCATTTT. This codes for CASSSTGSQPQHF.

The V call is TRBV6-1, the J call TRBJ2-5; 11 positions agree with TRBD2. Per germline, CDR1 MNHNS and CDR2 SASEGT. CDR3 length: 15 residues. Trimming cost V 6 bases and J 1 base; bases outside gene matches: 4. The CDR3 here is CASRPGTSGQETQYF. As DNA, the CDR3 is TGTGCCAGCAGACCCGGGACTAGCGGCCAAGAGACCCAGTACTTC.

CDR3 DNA sequence: TGTGCCAGCAGTGAAGGCTGGCCTAGCACAGATACGCAGTATTTT. Its protein product is CASSEGWPSTDTQYF. This chain links TRBV2 with TRBJ2-3; D ambiguous. Trimming left V 1 base short and J 0 bases short, with 8 bases between. The CDR3 sequence is 15 residues long. Looked up from germline, CDR1 is SNHLY and CDR2 is FYNNEI.

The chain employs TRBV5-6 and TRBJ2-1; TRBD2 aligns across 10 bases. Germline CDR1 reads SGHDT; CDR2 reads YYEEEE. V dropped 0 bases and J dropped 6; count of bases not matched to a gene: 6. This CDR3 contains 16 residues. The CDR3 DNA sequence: TGTGCCAGCAGCTTGGAGTTACTAGCGGGGACCAATGAGCAGTTCTTC. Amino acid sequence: CASSLELLAGTNEQFF.

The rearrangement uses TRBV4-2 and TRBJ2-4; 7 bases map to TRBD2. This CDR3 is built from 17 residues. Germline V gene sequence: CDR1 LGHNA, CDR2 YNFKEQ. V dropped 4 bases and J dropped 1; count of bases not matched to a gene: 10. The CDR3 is CASSPDYMTSAKNIQYF. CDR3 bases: TGTGCCAGCAGCCCCGACTATATGACTAGCGCCAAAAACATTCAGTACTTC.

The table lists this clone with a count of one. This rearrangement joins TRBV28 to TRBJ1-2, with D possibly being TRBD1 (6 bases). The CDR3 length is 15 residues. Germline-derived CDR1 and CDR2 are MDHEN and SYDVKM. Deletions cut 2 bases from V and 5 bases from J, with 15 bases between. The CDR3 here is CASSLGGLDRYGYTF. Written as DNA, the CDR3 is TGTGCCAGCAGTTTAGGGGGGCTAGATAGGTATGGCTACACCTTC.

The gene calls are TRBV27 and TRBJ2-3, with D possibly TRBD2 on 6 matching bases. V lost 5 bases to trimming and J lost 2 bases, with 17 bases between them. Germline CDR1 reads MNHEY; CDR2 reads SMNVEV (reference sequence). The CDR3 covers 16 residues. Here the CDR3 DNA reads TGTGCCAGCAGTCCAGAACCGGGACTGGACACAGATACGCAGTATTTT. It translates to CASSPEPGLDTDTQYF.

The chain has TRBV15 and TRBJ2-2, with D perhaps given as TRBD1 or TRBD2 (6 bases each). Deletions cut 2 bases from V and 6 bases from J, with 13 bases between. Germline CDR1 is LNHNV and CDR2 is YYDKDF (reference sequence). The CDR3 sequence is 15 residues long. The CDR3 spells CATSRQGRTAGELFF. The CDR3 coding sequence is TGTGCCACCAGCAGACAGGGGAGGACCGCCGGGGAGCTGTTTTTT.

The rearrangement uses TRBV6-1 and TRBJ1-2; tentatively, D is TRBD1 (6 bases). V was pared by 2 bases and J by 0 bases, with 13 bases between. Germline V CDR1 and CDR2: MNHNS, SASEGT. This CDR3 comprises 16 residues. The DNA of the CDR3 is TGTGCCAGCAGTGAAAGCCGGGGGGCCACTAACTATGGCTACACCTTC. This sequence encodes CASSESRGATNYGYTF.

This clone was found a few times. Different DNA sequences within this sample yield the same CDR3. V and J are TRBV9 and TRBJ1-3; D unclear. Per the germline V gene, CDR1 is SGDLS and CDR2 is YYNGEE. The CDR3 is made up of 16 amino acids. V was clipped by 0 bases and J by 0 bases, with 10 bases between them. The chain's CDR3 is CASSVAYRSSGNTIYF. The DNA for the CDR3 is TGTGCCAGCAGCGTAGCTTATCGAAGCTCTGGAAACACCATATATTTT.

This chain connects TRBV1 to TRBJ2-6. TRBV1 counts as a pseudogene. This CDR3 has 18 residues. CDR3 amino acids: CTSRPFCLCTKRANVLTF. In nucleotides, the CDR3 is TGCACCAGCAGACCTTTCTGTTTGTGCACAAAGCGGGCCAACGTCCTGACTTTC.

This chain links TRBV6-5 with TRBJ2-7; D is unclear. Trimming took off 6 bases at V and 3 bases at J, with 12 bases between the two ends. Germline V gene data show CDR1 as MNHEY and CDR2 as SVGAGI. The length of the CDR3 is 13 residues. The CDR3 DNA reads TGTGCCAGCAGGGCCACTGGGCGCTACGAGCAGTACTTC. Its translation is CASRATGRYEQYF.